This T cell receptor (beta chain) was obtained from a study of beta chain features in type 1 diabetes. In germline, CDR1 is LNHNV, CDR2 YYDKDF (reference sequence). V lost 0 bases, J lost 7 bases, and 7 bases lay in between. CDR3 length: 13 amino acids. Every bit of the isolated RNA underwent reverse transcription, so sequencing read expressed TCRB transcripts. Data came from immunoSEQ multiplex PCR; TCRdb stores just in-frame clones and leaves some out. This sample has around 500,000 clones, with 30% found just once. One heparinised blood draw, averaging roughly 120 mL, came from each donor. General study findings and limits: Type 1 diabetes patients had moderately but significantly shorter TCRB CDR3s in all four CD4+ subsets. Since sequencing was performed on cDNA, cells with high TCR expression could be over-represented. Fewer insertions but more deletions were seen at VDJ junctions in type 1 diabetes patients.

There are a few counts of this clone. Its antigen is unidentified. The chain uses TRBV15 and TRBJ1-5, with D unclear. The TCR comes from a man between 18 and 35 years old in good health. The sample consisted of naive CD4+ T cells from blood. The CDR3 DNA sequence: TGTGCCACCAGCAGAGATCGTGGCCAGCCCCAGCATTTT. This encodes CATSRDRGQPQHF.